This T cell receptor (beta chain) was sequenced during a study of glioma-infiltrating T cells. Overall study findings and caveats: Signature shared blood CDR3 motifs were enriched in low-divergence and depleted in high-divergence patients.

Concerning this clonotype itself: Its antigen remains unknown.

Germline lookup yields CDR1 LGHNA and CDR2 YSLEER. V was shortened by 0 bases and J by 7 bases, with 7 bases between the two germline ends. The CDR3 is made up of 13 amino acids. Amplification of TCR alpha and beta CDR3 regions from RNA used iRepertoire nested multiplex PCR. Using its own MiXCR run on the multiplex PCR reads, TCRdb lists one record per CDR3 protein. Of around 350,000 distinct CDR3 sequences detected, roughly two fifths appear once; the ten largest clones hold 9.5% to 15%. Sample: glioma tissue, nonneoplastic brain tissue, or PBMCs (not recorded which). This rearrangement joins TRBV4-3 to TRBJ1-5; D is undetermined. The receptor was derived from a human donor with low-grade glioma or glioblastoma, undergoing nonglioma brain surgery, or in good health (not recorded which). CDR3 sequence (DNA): TGCGCCAGCAGCCAAGAAGGGCGCCAGCCCCAGCATTTT. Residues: CASSQEGRQPQHF.